The text below deals with one TCR beta chain. What it binds is not known. Sequenced by immunoSEQ multiplex PCR; TCRdb stores in-frame clones only, minus some. The data show 1,500,000 or so clones, 97% to 99% seen once. The CDR3 has 16 residues. J was trimmed by 0 bases and V by 1 base; bases with no gene match: 6. CDR1 and CDR2 (germline): PRHDT, FYEKMQ (reference sequence). These data are taken from a study of shared clonotypes between healthy human individuals. Study-level findings and limits: Donor clonotype sharing was expected to depend on sequencing depth.

Sequenced sample: naive CD4+ T cells sorted from blood. Stated subset: CD45RA+ positively selected. The chain uses TRBV13 and TRBJ2-7; 7 bases are a match to TRBD2. This clonotype was obtained from a man aged 25 to 40 in good health. The CDR3 loop reads CASSLVGGRGSYEQYF. The CDR3 DNA reads TGTGCCAGCAGCTTAGTTGGAGGGAGGGGCTCCTACGAGCAGTACTTC.